This TCR beta chain derives from a study of blood T cell repertoires in COVID-19 (dated by TCRdb to 2019 to 2021). Describing the broader study: Samples covering the acute and convalescent phases of COVID-19 were provided by collaborators in the United States, Italy and Spain. A freely available public database, intended as a resource for researchers studying the immune response to SARS-CoV-2, is where the repertoires were released. The sample metadata nearly always contained a de-identified subject ID, COVID-19 status, age in years and sex. The material from the prospective study consisted of cDNA or gDNA derived from T cells, B-cell-depleted T cells, or PBMCs. Deeply sampled blood TCRbeta repertoires from subjects exposed to, actively infected with, or recovered from COVID-19 were included in the dataset. Where available, HLA class I and class II types were obtained from metadata supplied by the sample provider rather than from assay-based typing. Samples came from the ongoing ImmuneRACE study (first 160 participants) plus 1,254 subjects from 6 global collaborators.

At one collaborating source in Seattle, patients were enrolled during active infection and were followed longitudinally through the course of disease. The collaborating institutions used their own protocols to collect whole blood in K2EDTA tubes. Collaborator samples were shipped for TCRbeta analysis as frozen whole blood, isolated PBMCs, or DNA extracted from either sample type. The immunoSEQ Assay, a bias-controlled multiplex PCR, was used to amplify TCRbeta CDR3 regions from genomic DNA. As for the authors' bioinformatics: The number of nucleated cells in each sample was estimated by amplification of reference gene primers within the assay. Sequence reads were collapsed and filtered to measure the absolute abundance of every unique TCRbeta CDR3 rearrangement. For each sample, productive Simpson clonality was calculated by taking the square root of Simpson's diversity index across productive rearrangements. In TCRdb, the immuneACCESS table is reduced to in-frame sequences with V and J assigned. These tables do not hold every clone; where another copy was compared, an unresolved V gene accounts for under half, and the others remain unexplained. V and J calls and clone size are those listed in that table; D and trimming were worked out from the DNA. The sample has 200,000 to 250,000 clones on record, more than 80% of them singletons. The ten largest clones capture roughly 2.7% of the sample.

The CDR3, cysteine through phenylalanine, is 13 amino acids long. Just the 39-base CDR3 DNA is kept, in frame starting at base 1. CDR1 and CDR2 (LNHDA, SQIVND) derive from the germline V gene (reference sequence). Trimming takes 9 bases from V and 0 bases from J, and the germline ends sit 11 bases apart. Points on this clone: Its cognate antigen has yet to be identified. No base-level quality is on record; no much larger clone is a single base apart.

Study-level results and caveats: How much clinical and demographic metadata was included differed by source and by participant, and the metadata was provided uncurated.

This clonotype originated in a man aged 30-40 years with COVID-19, enrolled during active disease. The sequenced sample was peripheral blood. The chain employs TRBV19 and TRBJ1-2; the D gene is perhaps TRBD1, on 5 matching bases. Read as DNA, the sequence is TGTGCCAGCAGGAGGGGTCCTAACTATGGCTACACCTTC. The translation is CASRRGPNYGYTF.